This TCR beta chain was profiled in a study of blood T cell repertoires in COVID-19. Study context: Samples representing acute and convalescent COVID-19 were sourced from the United States, Italy and Spain. PBMCs, B-cell-depleted T cells, or T cells were the source of the cDNA or gDNA that made up the material.

In the original analysis: It was from reference gene primer amplification that nucleated cell counts were estimated. Measured with immunoSEQ multiplex PCR; TCRdb has only the in-frame clones, and not every one. Clone size and V and J calls were adopted from that table, with D and trimming inferred from the DNA. The sample contains about 200,000 clones, around 86% of which appear only once. The V gene's germline CDR1 is KGHSH and CDR2 LQKENI. V lost 4 bases and J lost 3, with 15 bases in between. The CDR3 consists of 15 residues. Patients from Seattle were sampled longitudinally, starting during active infection.

What was sequenced was peripheral blood. The chain combines TRBV18 with TRBJ1-1; D unresolved. The source of this sequence is a woman older than 75 with COVID-19, enrolled during active disease. The CDR3 reads CASSLQALGDTEAFF. CDR3 DNA: TGTGCCAGCTCACTCCAGGCCCTCGGGGACACTGAAGCTTTCTTT.